Shown below are 17 T cell receptor beta chains from a single sample sequenced in a study of T cells in Graves' hyperthyroidism and ophthalmopathy. TCR beta CDR3 region amplification was performed from RNA transcripts. The HTBI primer set served for first-round RT-PCR of the TCR CDR3. From the multiplex PCR reads, TCRdb called clonotypes with MiXCR, one entry per CDR3 protein. The sample lists hundreds of thousands of distinct CDR3 sequences, around 17% seen once, with 25% to 30% in the top ten. The material sequenced was blood. The receptors stem from a woman aged 18-29 years with Graves' ophthalmopathy.

The CDR3 sequence is CASSPPGGTSGSRSYNEQFF. CDR3 bases: TGTGCCAGCAGCCCGCCGGGTGGGACTAGCGGGAGTCGGTCCTACAATGAGCAGTTCTTC. This chain links TRBV7-9 with TRBJ2-1; 14 bases match TRBD2. Trimming took 5 bases from V and 1 from J; bases not matched to a gene: 13. The CDR3 loop spans 20 amino acids. Germline V lookup: CDR1 SEHNR, CDR2 FQNEAQ (reference sequence).

This clonotype was counted many times. This chain links TRBV28 with TRBJ2-7; D may match TRBD1 or TRBD2 (6 bases each). From germline, CDR1 is MDHEN and CDR2 SYDVKM. Trimming removed 8 bases at V and 6 bases at J, with 17 bases between. The CDR3 runs to 13 residues. The DNA for the CDR3 is TGTGCCAGCTTCGAATCCGGGGGCCCCGAGCAGTACTTC. This codes for CASFESGGPEQYF.

V usage is TRBV28 and J usage is TRBJ2-7; 10 nucleotides match TRBD1. Trimming removed 7 bases from V and 4 bases from J; junction bases left unmatched: 7. CDR1 is MDHEN and CDR2 is SYDVKM in the germline V gene. The CDR3 is made up of 14 amino acids. CDR3 sequence: CASTLTGGTYEQYF. The CDR3 DNA sequence: TGTGCCAGCACCTTGACAGGGGGCACGTACGAGCAGTACTTC.

V gene TRBV30 combines with J gene TRBJ2-7; D may match TRBD1 or TRBD2 (5 bases each). This CDR3 has 14 amino acids. The germline CDR1 and CDR2 sequences are GTSNPN and SVGIG (reference sequence). V lost 5 bases to trimming and J lost 2 bases, with 16 bases between them. Here the CDR3 DNA reads TGTGCCTGGGACGTTAAGGGGACCCCCTACGAGCAGTACTTC. Its translation is CAWDVKGTPYEQYF. The complete variable domain, with remaining parts taken from reference TRBV30 and TRBJ2-7, reads SQTIHQWPATLVQPVGSPLSLECTVEGTSNPNLYWYRQAAGRGLQLLFYSVGIGQISSEVPQNLSASRPQDRQFILSSKKLLLSDSGFYLCAWDVKGTPYEQYFGPGTRLTVT.

Concerning this clonotype: A much larger clonotype is one base distant, so this may be a read error. The CDR3 protein is CATSHGQGEGGSNQPQHF. The CDR3 bases are TGTGCCACCAGCCATGGACAGGGGGAGGGGGGTAGCAATCAGCCCCAGCATTTT. The V gene is TRBV24-1, the J gene TRBJ1-5, with 10 bases fitting TRBD1. The ends lost 7 bases at V and 0 bases at J; junction bases unmatched: 11. Per the germline V gene, CDR1 is KGHDR and CDR2 is SFDVKD. CDR3 size: 18 residues.

The sample holds many counts of this clonotype. This sequence joins TRBV28 and TRBJ1-3, with a tentative D call TRBD1 (5 bases). Germline lookup yields CDR1 MDHEN and CDR2 SYDVKM. Trimming removed 4 bases at V and 4 bases at J, with 14 bases between. This CDR3 spans 15 amino acids. The CDR3 protein is CASSYGGTSGNTIYF. The DNA for the CDR3 is TGTGCCAGCAGTTACGGTGGGACCTCCGGAAACACCATATATTTT.

The chain is built from TRBV19 and TRBJ2-2; 7 bases map to TRBD1. The V segment lost 3 bases and the J segment 2 bases; nucleotides outside the gene matches: 6. The CDR3 has 16 residues. Looked up from germline, CDR1 is LNHDA and CDR2 is SQIVND (reference sequence). The CDR3 reads CASSMRTGQNTGELFF. The DNA for the CDR3 is TGTGCCAGTAGTATGAGGACAGGTCAAAACACCGGGGAGCTGTTTTTT.

This clonotype was picked up many times. The chain recombines TRBV12-3 or TRBV12-4 with TRBJ2-3, with 8 bases lining up with TRBD2. V lost 5 bases and J lost 2; bases outside the gene matches: 12. The CDR3 consists of 17 residues. This CDR3 is CASSNRGGRSYTDTQYF. The CDR3 nucleotides read TGTGCCAGCAGTAACCGGGGGGGCAGGTCCTACACAGATACGCAGTATTTT.

This clonotype was seen many times. The chain carries TRBV7-3 and TRBJ2-3, with 12 bases identical to TRBD2. Germline V lookup: CDR1 SGHTA, CDR2 FQGTGA. The CDR3 consists of 14 residues. With 7 bases clipped from V and 6 bases from J, the junction kept 5 bases outside the gene matches. The CDR3 bases are TGTGCCAGCACCAGGACTAGCGGGGCGGATACGCAGTATTTT. Encoded protein: CASTRTSGADTQYF.

This clonotype was counted ten times or more. This chain joins TRBV9 and TRBJ1-2; 7 nucleotides agree with TRBD1. The V gene end was trimmed by 0 bases and the J gene end by 4 bases; junction bases not matched to a gene: 6. CDR3 length: 15 amino acids. From germline, CDR1 is SGDLS and CDR2 YYNGEE. The CDR3 DNA follows: TGTGCCAGCAGCGTAGCTGACAGGGTTAGCTATGGCTACACCTTC. Its protein is CASSVADRVSYGYTF.

Ten or more counts support this clonotype. The chain is built from TRBV27 and TRBJ1-1, with no clear D. Germline V gene sequence: CDR1 MNHEY, CDR2 SMNVEV (reference sequence). The CDR3 is 12 amino acids. V lost 6 bases and J lost 3, with 8 bases in between. CDR3 sequence: CASSDGYTEAFF. The CDR3 DNA reads TGTGCCAGCAGCGACGGCTACACTGAAGCTTTCTTT.

This clonotype appeared many times. This rearrangement joins TRBV29-1 to TRBJ1-2; TRBD1 might be the D (5 bases). CDR1 and CDR2 (germline): SQVTM, ANQGSEA. The V end lost 4 bases, the J end lost 1 base, and 16 bases lay between the germline ends. This CDR3 spans 15 amino acids. DNA of the CDR3: TGCAGCGTTGGTGAAGGGGCTGCTCGTAACTATGGCTACACCTTC. The encoded protein is CSVGEGAARNYGYTF.

This clonotype was counted at least ten times. This sequence joins TRBV5-1 and TRBJ1-1, with TRBD1 matching over 7 bases. The CDR3 runs 15 residues. J was trimmed by 0 bases and V by 1 base; bases with no gene match: 3. Germline CDR1 and CDR2: SGHRS and YFSETQ. CDR3 region: CASSLRDSLNTEAFF. For the CDR3, the DNA is TGCGCCAGCAGCTTGAGGGACAGCTTGAACACTGAAGCTTTCTTT.

This clonotype was seen many times. The V call is TRBV28, the J call TRBJ2-1; no definite D call. Germline-derived CDR1 and CDR2 are MDHEN and SYDVKM. V lost 3 bases, J lost 3 bases, and 6 bases lay in between. The CDR3 has 13 residues. The CDR3 reads CASSFVSYNEQFF. The CDR3 region has the DNA TGTGCCAGCAGTTTTGTCAGCTACAATGAGCAGTTCTTC.

At least ten counts were recorded for this clonotype. The rearrangement links TRBV20-1 to TRBJ2-1, with TRBD2 matching 8 bases. The CDR3 consists of 16 residues. Germline-derived CDR1 and CDR2 are DFQATT and SNEGSKA (reference sequence). The J segment lost 0 bases and the V segment lost 1 base, leaving 5 bases of the junction unmatched. The CDR3 region is CSARVTGGGSYNEQFF. CDR3 nucleotide sequence: TGCAGTGCTAGAGTTACCGGGGGGGGCTCCTACAATGAGCAGTTCTTC.

This clonotype has ten or more counts. Here the CDR3 DNA reads TGTGCCAGCAGCTTACCCCTAGCAGATACCGGGGAGCTGTTTTTT. Translated, it gives CASSLPLADTGELFF. The chain carries TRBV7-9 and TRBJ2-2; TRBD2 is a possible D gene (5 bases). Germline CDR1 reads SEHNR; CDR2 reads FQNEAQ (reference sequence). The CDR3 loop spans 15 amino acids. With 2 bases removed from V and 5 bases from J, the gap between germline ends came to 12 bases.

This clonotype was counted ten times or more. This rearrangement joins TRBV28 to TRBJ1-2; possible D gene TRBD1, 5 bases. The CDR3 is 15 residues long. From germline, CDR1 is MDHEN and CDR2 SYDVKM. V lost 5 bases and J lost 4, with 17 bases in between. The CDR3 DNA reads as TGTGCCAGCAGTAGATCGCCCAGGGCTGGCTATGGCTACACCTTC. Encoded protein: CASSRSPRAGYGYTF.